A selection of T cell receptor beta chains follows, all from one sample in a study of cytomegalovirus exposure and HLA in healthy donors. Method: immunoSEQ multiplex PCR; TCRdb's copy keeps in-frame clones and lacks some. Counted here are hundreds of thousands of clones, approximately 82% occurring once; the ten biggest clones make up 5.5% to 6.5%. The sequenced sample consisted of PBMCs. The source of these receptors is a woman aged 18-29 years in good health and CMV-seronegative. Each CDR3 is given with its conserved first and last residue. The order of the fields is clone size, D gene, V gene, J gene, CDR3 DNA, CDR3 protein. A D gene is named only where the DNA matches it firmly. Not all rows give a size; the values are once, few, many and, for expanded clones, a class.

.,TRBD1,TRBV7-2,TRBJ1-5,TGTGCCAGCAGCGAAAACCGAAGAGGGACAGGGGTCAATCAGCCCCAGCATTTT,CASSENRRGTGVNQPQHF
.,.,TRBV7-2,TRBJ2-7,TGTGCCAGCAGCTTAAATAGTTCGGGAGTGATCGTTTACGAGCAGTACTTC,CASSLNSSGVIVYEQYF
.,.,TRBV30,TRBJ1-5,TGTGCCTGGAGTAACAGGGGCAATCAGCCCCAGCATTTT,CAWSNRGNQPQHF
few,.,TRBV6-6,TRBJ1-5,TGTGCCAGCAACCCTGCGGGGGCCCAGCCCCAGCATTTT,CASNPAGAQPQHF
.,TRBD1,TRBV30,TRBJ1-1,TGTGCCTGGAGGCGAGACAGACAGGGATCGGACACTGAAGCTTTCTTT,CAWRRDRQGSDTEAFF
.,.,TRBV25-1,TRBJ1-1,TGTGCCAGCAGTGGGGGTGGGACTGAAGCTTTCTTT,CASSGGGTEAFF
once,.,TRBV2,TRBJ2-1,TGTGCCAGCCGTCCAACCGGGACCGCCATAGCTATTTCCTACAATGAGCAGTTCTTC,CASRPTGTAIAISYNEQFF
many,.,TRBV11-2,TRBJ2-2,TGTGCCAGCAGTCCCCAGGGTAGGACCGGGGAGCTGTTTTTT,CASSPQGRTGELFF
few,.,TRBV27,TRBJ1-2,TGTGCCAGCACCGGACATGACGGAAGCTACACCTTC,CASTGHDGSYTF
.,.,TRBV6-1,TRBJ2-7,TGTGCCAGCAGGGGGGGACCCCAAACCCTCTACGAGCAGTACTTC,CASRGGPQTLYEQYF
.,TRBD2,TRBV13,TRBJ2-7,TGTGCCAGCAGCCGGGGGAGGGCCCTGTACGAGCAGTACTTC,CASSRGRALYEQYF
.,TRBD1,TRBV25-1,TRBJ1-4,TGTGCCAGCAGTGCCTGGGACAGGACTGAAAAACTGTTTTTT,CASSAWDRTEKLFF
.,.,TRBV7-3,TRBJ2-2,TGTGCCAGCAGCTTAACAAGGGACACCGGGGAGCTGTTTTTT,CASSLTRDTGELFF
.,.,TRBV2,TRBJ2-3,TGTGCCAGCCGGCGGAGCACAGATACGCAGTATTTT,CASRRSTDTQYF
.,TRBD1,TRBV7-3,TRBJ2-2,TGTGCCAGCAGAGCAGACAGGGGTGGCGGGGAGCTGTTTTTT,CASRADRGGGELFF
.,TRBD1,TRBV12-5,TRBJ2-7,TGTGCTAGTGGGGACAGGTGGGAGCAGTACTTC,CASGDRWEQYF